Reported below is one T cell receptor beta chain. No antigen is known for it. This entry is derived from a study of molecular identifiers for immune sequencing clone quantification. Study-level findings and limits: Under 1% of molecules in naive cells, but over 98% of effector molecules, belonged to clones above 20 RNA copies.

This CDR3 comprises 13 residues. Germline V gene data show CDR1 as SGHAT and CDR2 as FQNNGV. Trimming cost V 6 bases and J 0 bases, with 8 bases left between them. Naive CD8 libraries were made from about 19,000 to 1,100,000 sorted cells, and they used 10%, 30% or 50% RNA. Naive CD8 T cells underwent sorting with the CD8+CD4-CCR7+CD45RA+ definition. TCRdb re-called the PCR reads through MiXCR, storing one row per CDR3 protein. The data contain roughly 6,500 distinct CDR3 sequences, roughly 16% of them singletons. The TCR originated in a human donor in good health. Some libraries in this study had Jurkat cell RNA spiked in. V usage is TRBV11-2 and J usage is TRBJ2-5; no reliable D call. Sequencing input: naive CD8+ T cells from blood, with Jurkat cell RNA spiked in. The subset: FACS-sorted CD8+CD4-CCR7+CD45RA+ naive T cells. For the CDR3, the DNA is TGTGCCAGCAGTTTGCTGGACCAAGAGACCCAGTACTTC. Translation: CASSLLDQETQYF.